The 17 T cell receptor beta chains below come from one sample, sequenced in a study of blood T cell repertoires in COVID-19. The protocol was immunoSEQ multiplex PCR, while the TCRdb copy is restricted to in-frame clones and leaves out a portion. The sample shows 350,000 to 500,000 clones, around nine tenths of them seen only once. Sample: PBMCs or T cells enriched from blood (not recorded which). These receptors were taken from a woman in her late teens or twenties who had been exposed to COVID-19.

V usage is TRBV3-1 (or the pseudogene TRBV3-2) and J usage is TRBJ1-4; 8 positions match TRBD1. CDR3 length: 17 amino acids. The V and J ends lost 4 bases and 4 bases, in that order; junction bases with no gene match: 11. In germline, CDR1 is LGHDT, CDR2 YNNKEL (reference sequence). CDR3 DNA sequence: TGTGCCAGCAGCCGGAAAGCAGGGGGCGGGGATAATGAAAAACTGTTTTTT. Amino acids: CASSRKAGGGDNEKLFF.

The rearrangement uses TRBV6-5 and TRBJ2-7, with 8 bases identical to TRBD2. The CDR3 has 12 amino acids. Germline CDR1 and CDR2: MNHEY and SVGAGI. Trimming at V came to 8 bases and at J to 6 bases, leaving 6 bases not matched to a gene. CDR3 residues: CASREGRGEQYF. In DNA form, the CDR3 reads TGTGCCAGCCGGGAGGGCCGGGGCGAGCAGTACTTC.

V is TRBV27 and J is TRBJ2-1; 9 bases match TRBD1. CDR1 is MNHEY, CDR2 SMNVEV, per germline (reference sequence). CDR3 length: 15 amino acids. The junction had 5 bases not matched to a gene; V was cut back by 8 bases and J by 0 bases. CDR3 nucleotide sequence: TGTGCCAGCGGACAGGGGAGGGCCTCCTACAATGAGCAGTTCTTC. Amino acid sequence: CASGQGRASYNEQFF.

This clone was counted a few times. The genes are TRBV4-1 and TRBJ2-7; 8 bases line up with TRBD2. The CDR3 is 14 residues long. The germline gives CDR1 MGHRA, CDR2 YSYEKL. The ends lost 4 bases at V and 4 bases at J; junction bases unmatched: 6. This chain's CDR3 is CASSPIAGTYEQYF. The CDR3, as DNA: TGCGCCAGCAGCCCGATAGCGGGAACTTACGAGCAGTACTTC.

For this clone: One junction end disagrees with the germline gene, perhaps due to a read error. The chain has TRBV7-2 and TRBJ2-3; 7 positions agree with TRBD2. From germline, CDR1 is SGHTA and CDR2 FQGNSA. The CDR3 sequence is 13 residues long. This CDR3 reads CASSLASWDYSHF. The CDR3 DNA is TGTGCCAGCAGCTTAGCGTCTTGGGACTACTCGCATTTT. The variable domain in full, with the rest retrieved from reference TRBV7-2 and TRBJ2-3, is GAGVSQSPSNKVTEKGKDVELRCDPISGHTALYWYRQSLGQGLEFLIYFQGNSAPDKSGLPSDRFSAERTGGSVSTLTIQRTQQEDSAVYLCASSLASWDYSHFGPGTRLTVL.

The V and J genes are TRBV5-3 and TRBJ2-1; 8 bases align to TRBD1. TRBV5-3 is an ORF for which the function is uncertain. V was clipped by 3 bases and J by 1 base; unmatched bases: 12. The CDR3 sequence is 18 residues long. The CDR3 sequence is CARSSGRGQVRSYNEQFF. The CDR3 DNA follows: TGTGCCAGAAGCTCGGGCAGGGGGCAGGTGAGGTCCTACAATGAGCAGTTCTTC.

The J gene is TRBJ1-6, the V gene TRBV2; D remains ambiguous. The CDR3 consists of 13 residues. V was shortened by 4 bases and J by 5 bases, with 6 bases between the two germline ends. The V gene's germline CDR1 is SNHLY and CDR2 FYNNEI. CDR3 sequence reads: CASSVENNSPLHF. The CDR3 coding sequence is TGTGCCAGCAGTGTAGAAAATAATTCACCCCTCCACTTT.

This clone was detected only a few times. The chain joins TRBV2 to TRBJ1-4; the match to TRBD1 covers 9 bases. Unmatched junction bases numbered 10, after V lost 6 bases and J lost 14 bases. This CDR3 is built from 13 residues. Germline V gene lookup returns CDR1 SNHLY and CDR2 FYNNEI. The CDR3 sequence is CASSQPGQGRLFF. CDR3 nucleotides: TGTGCCAGCAGCCAACCGGGACAGGGAAGGCTGTTTTTT.

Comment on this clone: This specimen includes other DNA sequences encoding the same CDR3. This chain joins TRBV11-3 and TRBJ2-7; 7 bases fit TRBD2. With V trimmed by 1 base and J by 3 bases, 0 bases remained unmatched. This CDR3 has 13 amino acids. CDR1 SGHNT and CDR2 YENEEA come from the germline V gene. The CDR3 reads CASSLGGSYEQYF. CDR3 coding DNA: TGTGCCAGCAGCTTAGGCGGGAGCTACGAGCAGTACTTC.

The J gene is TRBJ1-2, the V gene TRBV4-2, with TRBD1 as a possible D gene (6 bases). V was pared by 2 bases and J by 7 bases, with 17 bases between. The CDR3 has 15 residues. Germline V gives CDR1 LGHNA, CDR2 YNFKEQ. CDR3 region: CASSQPPQGPGGYTF. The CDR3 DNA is TGTGCCAGCAGCCAACCCCCCCAGGGGCCTGGTGGCTACACCTTC.

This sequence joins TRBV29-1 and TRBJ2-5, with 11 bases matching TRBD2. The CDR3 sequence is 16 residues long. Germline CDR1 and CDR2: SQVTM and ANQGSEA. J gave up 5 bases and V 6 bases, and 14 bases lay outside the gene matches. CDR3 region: CSVRSGGARRSETQYF. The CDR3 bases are TGCAGCGTCCGTAGCGGGGGGGCGAGAAGGTCTGAGACCCAGTACTTC.

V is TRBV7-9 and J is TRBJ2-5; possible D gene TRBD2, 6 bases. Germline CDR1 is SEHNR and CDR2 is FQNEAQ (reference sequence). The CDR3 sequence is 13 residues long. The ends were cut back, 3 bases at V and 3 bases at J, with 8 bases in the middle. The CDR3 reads CASSLAGKETQYF. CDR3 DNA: TGTGCCAGCAGCTTGGCGGGGAAAGAGACCCAGTACTTC. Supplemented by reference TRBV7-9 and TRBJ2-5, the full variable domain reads DTGVSQNPRHKITKRGQNVTFRCDPISEHNRLYWYRQTLGQGPEFLTYFQNEAQLEKSRLLSDRFSAERPKGSFSTLEIQRTEQGDSAMYLCASSLAGKETQYFGPGTRLLVL.

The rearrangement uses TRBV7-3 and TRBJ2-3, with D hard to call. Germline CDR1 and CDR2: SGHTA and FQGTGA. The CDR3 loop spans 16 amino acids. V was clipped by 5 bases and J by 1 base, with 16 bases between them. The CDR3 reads CASSDGISVGTDTQYF. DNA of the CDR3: TGTGCCAGCAGCGATGGTATCAGCGTTGGCACAGATACGCAGTATTTT.

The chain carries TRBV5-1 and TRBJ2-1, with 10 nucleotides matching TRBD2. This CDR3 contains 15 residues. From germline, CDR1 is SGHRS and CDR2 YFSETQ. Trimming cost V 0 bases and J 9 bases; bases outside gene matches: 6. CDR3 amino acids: CASSLASGRVSEQFF. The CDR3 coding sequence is TGCGCCAGCAGCTTGGCCAGCGGGAGGGTGAGTGAGCAGTTCTTC. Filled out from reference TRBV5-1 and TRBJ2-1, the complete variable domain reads KAGVTQTPRYLIKTRGQQVTLSCSPISGHRSVSWYQQTPGQGLQFLFEYFSETQRNKGNFPGRFSGRQFSNSRSEMNVSTLELGDSALYLCASSLASGRVSEQFFGPGTRLTVL.

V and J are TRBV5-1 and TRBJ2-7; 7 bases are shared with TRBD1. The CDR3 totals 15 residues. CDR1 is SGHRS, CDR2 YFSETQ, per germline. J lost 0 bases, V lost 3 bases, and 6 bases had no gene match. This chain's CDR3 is CASSYQQGSSYEQYF. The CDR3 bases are TGCGCCAGCAGCTACCAACAGGGGTCCTCCTACGAGCAGTACTTC.

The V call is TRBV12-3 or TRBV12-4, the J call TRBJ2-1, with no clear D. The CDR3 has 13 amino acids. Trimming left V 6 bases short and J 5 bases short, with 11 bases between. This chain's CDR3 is CASRPENHNEQFF. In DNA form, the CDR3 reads TGTGCCAGCAGACCCGAGAACCACAATGAGCAGTTCTTC.

In nucleotides, the CDR3 is TGTGCCAGCAGCTTAGACAGCGGACAGAAATACGAGCAGTACTTC. It specifies CASSLDSGQKYEQYF. This chain connects TRBV7-6 to TRBJ2-7; the D gene is possibly TRBD1 (6 bases). Germline-derived CDR1 and CDR2 are SGHVS and FNYEAQ. V lost 1 base and J 4 bases, leaving 14 bases between the germline ends. The CDR3 consists of 15 residues. Full variable domain (missing parts from reference TRBV7-6 and TRBJ2-7): GAGVSQSPRYKVTKRGQDVALRCDPISGHVSLYWYRQALGQGPEFLTYFNYEAQQDKSGLPNDRFSAERPEGSISTLTIQRTEQRDSAMYRCASSLDSGQKYEQYFGPGTRLTVT.